What follows are 11 T cell receptor beta chains derived from one specimen sequenced in a study of cytomegalovirus exposure and HLA in healthy donors. The PCR made use of 60 Vbeta and 13 Jbeta primers. Method: immunoSEQ multiplex PCR; TCRdb's copy keeps in-frame clones and lacks some. Of over 100,000 clones in the sample, about two thirds were seen once. Sample: PBMCs. These receptor sequences come from a woman in her 70s in good health and CMV-seropositive.

V is TRBV6-5 and J is TRBJ1-1; D is perhaps TRBD1 (5 bases). V was cut by 7 bases and J by 6 bases, with 12 bases left in between. In germline, CDR1 is MNHEY, CDR2 SVGAGI. This CDR3 contains 12 residues. The CDR3: CASTTGGAEAFF. The CDR3 region has the DNA TGTGCCAGCACCACGGGGGGGGCTGAAGCTTTCTTT.

V and J are TRBV6-5 and TRBJ1-1, with unresolved D. In germline, CDR1 is MNHEY, CDR2 SVGAGI. Trimming removed 7 bases at V and 1 base at J, with 10 bases between. The CDR3 extends over 13 amino acids. This CDR3 reads CASTWGANTEAFF. CDR3 in DNA: TGTGCCAGCACTTGGGGAGCGAACACTGAAGCTTTCTTT.

The gene calls are TRBV2 and TRBJ2-5; TRBD2 matches at 7 bases. V lost 1 base, J lost 3 bases, and 8 bases stayed unmatched. The CDR3 covers 16 residues. In germline, CDR1 is SNHLY, CDR2 FYNNEI. This CDR3 reads CASSEGEASGEETQYF. The CDR3 DNA sequence: TGTGCCAGCAGTGAAGGCGAGGCTAGCGGTGAAGAGACCCAGTACTTC.

This clone appeared a few times. The chain links TRBV18 to TRBJ2-7, with 10 bases lining up with TRBD1. V was pared by 2 bases and J by 3 bases, with 7 bases of the junction left unmatched. The length of the CDR3 is 16 residues. CDR1 is KGHSH, CDR2 LQKENI, per germline. CDR3 sequence reads: CASSPAGTGDIYEQYF. The CDR3 region has the DNA TGTGCCAGCTCACCAGCCGGGACAGGGGATATCTACGAGCAGTACTTC.

The CDR3 spells CASSWRTRYIQYF. DNA for the CDR3: TGCGCCAGCAGCTGGAGGACGAGGTACATTCAGTACTTC. V and J are TRBV5-1 and TRBJ2-4; maybe TRBD2 (5 bases). Germline loops: CDR1 SGHRS, CDR2 YFSETQ. There are 13 residues in the CDR3. V was shortened by 3 bases and J by 8 bases, with 12 bases between the two germline ends.

The chain links TRBV6-1 to TRBJ2-1, with D perhaps matching TRBD2 (5 bases). With 5 bases removed from V and 9 bases from J, the gap between germline ends came to 14 bases. Germline-derived CDR1 and CDR2 are MNHNS and SASEGT. This CDR3 spans 13 amino acids. The CDR3, as DNA: TGTGCCAGCAGTAAATCCACGAGGGTTGAGCAGTTCTTC. The encoded protein is CASSKSTRVEQFF.

The chain combines TRBV30 with TRBJ2-1; 10 bases map to TRBD2. The V gene's germline CDR1 is GTSNPN and CDR2 SVGIG (reference sequence). CDR3 size: 14 residues. The junction had 6 bases not matched to a gene; V was cut back by 8 bases and J by 2 bases. The CDR3 sequence: CALSGGPPYNEQFF. For the CDR3, the DNA is TGTGCCCTTAGCGGGGGGCCTCCCTACAATGAGCAGTTCTTC.

The V call is TRBV19, the J call TRBJ2-1; D is unresolved. The CDR3 length is 15 residues. Trimming shortened V by 5 bases and J by 0 bases, and 11 bases separated the two germline ends. Germline V gene lookup returns CDR1 LNHDA and CDR2 SQIVND (reference sequence). The CDR3 DNA is TGTGCCAGTAGTGTCCCGTTTCGCTCCTACAATGAGCAGTTCTTC. This translates into CASSVPFRSYNEQFF.

This chain joins TRBV7-9 and TRBJ1-3; D gene uncertain. The CDR3 has 14 amino acids. The ends were cut back, 5 bases at V and 0 bases at J, with 8 bases in the middle. Germline-derived CDR1 and CDR2 are SEHNR and FQNEAQ (reference sequence). This chain's CDR3 is CASSLQISGNTIYF. The CDR3, as DNA: TGTGCCAGCAGCCTACAGATCTCTGGAAACACCATATATTTT.

The genes are TRBV5-1 and TRBJ1-6, with TRBD1 as a possible D gene (6 bases). With 2 bases removed from V and 8 bases from J, the gap between germline ends came to 23 bases. In germline, CDR1 is SGHRS, CDR2 YFSETQ. The CDR3 loop spans 18 amino acids. CDR3 protein: CASSLQPDRRGGDSPLHF. The CDR3 coding sequence is TGCGCCAGCAGCTTACAACCTGACAGGCGTGGAGGTGATTCACCCCTCCACTTT.

The rearrangement links TRBV18 to TRBJ1-1; tentative D call: TRBD1 (5 bases). This CDR3 is built from 14 residues. Germline V CDR1 and CDR2: KGHSH, LQKENI. Trimming cost V 3 bases and J 4 bases, with 12 bases left between them. The CDR3, as DNA: TGTGCCAGCTCACCTGTTTCGGGGGGCACTGAAGCTTTCTTT. Translated, it gives CASSPVSGGTEAFF.